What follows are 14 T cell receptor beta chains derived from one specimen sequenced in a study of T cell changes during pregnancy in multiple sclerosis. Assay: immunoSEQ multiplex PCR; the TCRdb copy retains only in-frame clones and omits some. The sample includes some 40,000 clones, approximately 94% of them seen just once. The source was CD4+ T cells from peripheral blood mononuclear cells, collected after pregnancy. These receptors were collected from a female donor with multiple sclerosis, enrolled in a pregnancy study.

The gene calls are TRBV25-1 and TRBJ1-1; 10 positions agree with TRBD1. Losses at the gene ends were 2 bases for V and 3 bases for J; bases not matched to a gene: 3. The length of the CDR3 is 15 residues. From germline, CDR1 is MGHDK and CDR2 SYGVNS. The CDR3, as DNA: TGTGCCAGCAGTGAAAAGACAGGGGGCTACACTGAAGCTTTCTTT. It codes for CASSEKTGGYTEAFF.

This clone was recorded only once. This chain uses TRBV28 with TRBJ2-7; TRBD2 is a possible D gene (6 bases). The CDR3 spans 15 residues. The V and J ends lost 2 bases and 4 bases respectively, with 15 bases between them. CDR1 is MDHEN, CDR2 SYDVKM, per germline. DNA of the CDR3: TGTGCCAGCAGTTTAGGGGCAGCTGGAGGGTACGAGCAGTACTTC. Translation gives CASSLGAAGGYEQYF.

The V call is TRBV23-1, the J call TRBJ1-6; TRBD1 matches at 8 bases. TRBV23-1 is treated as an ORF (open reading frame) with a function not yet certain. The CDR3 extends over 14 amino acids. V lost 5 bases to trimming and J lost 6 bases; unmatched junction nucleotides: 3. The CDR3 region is CASSAGQVNSPLHF. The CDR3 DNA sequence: TGCGCCAGCAGTGCGGGACAGGTTAATTCACCCCTCCACTTT.

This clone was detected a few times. CDR3 DNA sequence: TGTGCCAGCAGCGCACCGCACAGACTGAACACTGAAGCTTTCTTT. This sequence encodes CASSAPHRLNTEAFF. This chain joins TRBV9 and TRBJ1-1, with D unresolved. CDR3 length: 15 residues. Trimming removed 3 bases from V and 0 bases from J, with 12 bases in between. Germline V gene lookup returns CDR1 SGDLS and CDR2 YYNGEE.

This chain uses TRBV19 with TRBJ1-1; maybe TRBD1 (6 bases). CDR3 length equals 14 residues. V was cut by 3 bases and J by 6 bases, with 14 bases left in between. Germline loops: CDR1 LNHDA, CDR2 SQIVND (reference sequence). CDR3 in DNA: TGTGCCAGTAGTATCCCCCACGGACAGCCTGAAGCTTTCTTT. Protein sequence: CASSIPHGQPEAFF.

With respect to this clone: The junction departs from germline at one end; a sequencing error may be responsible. CDR3 in DNA: TGCGCCAGCAGTCAGATTCCAGGGGTTGGAGACACCATATATTTT. The encoded protein is CASSQIPGVGDTIYF. This chain connects TRBV5-1 to TRBJ1-3; the D gene is possibly TRBD1 (6 bases). The CDR3 sequence is 15 residues long. From germline, CDR1 is SGHRS and CDR2 YFSETQ.

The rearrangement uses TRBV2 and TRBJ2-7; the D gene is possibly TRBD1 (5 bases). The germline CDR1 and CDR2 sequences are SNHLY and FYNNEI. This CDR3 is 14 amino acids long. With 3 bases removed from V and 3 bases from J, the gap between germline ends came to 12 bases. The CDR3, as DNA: TGTGCCAGCAGTGAGCAGGGATCGATCTACGAGCAGTACTTC. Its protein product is CASSEQGSIYEQYF.

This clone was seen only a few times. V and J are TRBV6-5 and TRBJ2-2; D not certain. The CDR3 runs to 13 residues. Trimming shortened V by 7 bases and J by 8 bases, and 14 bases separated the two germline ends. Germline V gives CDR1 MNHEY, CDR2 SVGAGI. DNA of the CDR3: TGTGCCAGCACCCCGGTGAGGTGGGGGGAGCTGTTTTTT. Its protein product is CASTPVRWGELFF.

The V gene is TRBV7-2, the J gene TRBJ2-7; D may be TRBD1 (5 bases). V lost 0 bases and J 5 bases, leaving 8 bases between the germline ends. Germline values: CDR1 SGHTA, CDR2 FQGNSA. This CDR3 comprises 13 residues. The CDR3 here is CASSLATVNEQYF. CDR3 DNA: TGTGCCAGCAGCTTAGCGACAGTAAACGAGCAGTACTTC.

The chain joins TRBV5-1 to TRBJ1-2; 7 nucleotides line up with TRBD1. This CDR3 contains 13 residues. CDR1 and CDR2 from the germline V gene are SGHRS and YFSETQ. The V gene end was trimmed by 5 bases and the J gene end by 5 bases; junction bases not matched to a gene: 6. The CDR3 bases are TGCGCCAGCAGACCCGGGACAGATTATGGCTACACCTTC. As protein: CASRPGTDYGYTF.

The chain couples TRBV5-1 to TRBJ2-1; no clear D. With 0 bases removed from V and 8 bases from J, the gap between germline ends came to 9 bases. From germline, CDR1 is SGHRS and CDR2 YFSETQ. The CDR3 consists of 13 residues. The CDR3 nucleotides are TGCGCCAGCAGCTTGGCGATGGGCTATGAGCAGTTCTTC. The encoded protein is CASSLAMGYEQFF.

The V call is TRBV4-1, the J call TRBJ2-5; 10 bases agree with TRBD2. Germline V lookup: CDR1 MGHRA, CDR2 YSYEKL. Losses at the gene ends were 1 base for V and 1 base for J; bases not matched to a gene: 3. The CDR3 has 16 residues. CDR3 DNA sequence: TGCGCCAGCAGCCAAGGCCAGCGGGGGGGCCAAGAGACCCAGTACTTC. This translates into CASSQGQRGGQETQYF.

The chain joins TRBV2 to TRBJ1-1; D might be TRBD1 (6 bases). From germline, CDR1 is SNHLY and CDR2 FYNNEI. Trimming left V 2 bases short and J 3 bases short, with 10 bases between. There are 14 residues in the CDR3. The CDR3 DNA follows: TGTGCCAGCAGTGAACCAGGGGTAGACACTGAAGCTTTCTTT. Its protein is CASSEPGVDTEAFF.

The CDR3, as DNA: TGTGCCAGCAGTTTAAGAGGAACCGGGGAGCTGTTTTTT. Residues: CASSLRGTGELFF. The chain has TRBV27 and TRBJ2-2; no definite D call. Between the trimmed V and J ends, which lost 2 bases and 5 bases, there was a span of 6 bases. There are 13 residues in the CDR3. CDR1 is MNHEY and CDR2 is SMNVEV in the germline V gene (reference sequence).